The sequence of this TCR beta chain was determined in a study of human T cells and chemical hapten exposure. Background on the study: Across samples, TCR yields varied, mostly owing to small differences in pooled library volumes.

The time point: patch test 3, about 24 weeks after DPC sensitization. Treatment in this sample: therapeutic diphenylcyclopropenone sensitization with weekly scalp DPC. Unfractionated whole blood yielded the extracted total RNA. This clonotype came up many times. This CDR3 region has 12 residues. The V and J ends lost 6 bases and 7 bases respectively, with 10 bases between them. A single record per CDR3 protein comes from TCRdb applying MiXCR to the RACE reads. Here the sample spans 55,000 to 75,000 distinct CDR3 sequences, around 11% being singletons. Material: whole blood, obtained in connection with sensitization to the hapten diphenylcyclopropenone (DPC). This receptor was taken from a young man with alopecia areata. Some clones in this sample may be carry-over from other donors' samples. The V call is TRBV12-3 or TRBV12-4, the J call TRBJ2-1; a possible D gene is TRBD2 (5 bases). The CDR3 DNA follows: TGTGCCAGCAGGCCTCCGGGGAATGAGCAGTTCTTC. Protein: CASRPPGNEQFF.